The rows below give T cell receptor beta chains drawn from one sample of a study of CD8 T cells in Susac syndrome. MiXCR, run by TCRdb on the immunoSEQ multiplex PCR reads, gives a single entry per CDR3 protein. Of some 200,000 distinct CDR3 sequences in the sample, 80% to 95% are singletons; the top ten hold approximately 0.13%. Input material: CD8+ T cells from PBMCs. Source of these receptors: a human donor with multiple sclerosis. Each CDR3 is given with its conserved first and last residue. The D gene is left open where the match is weak. Size is omitted from some rows. Given values are once, few, many or a class for expanded clones.

NA,TRBV7-3,13,NA,TRBJ2-7,TGTGCCAGCAGCCGTACGGGGTCCAACGAGCAGTACTTC,CASSRTGSNEQYF
NA,TRBV5-6,14,NA,TRBJ2-7,TGTGCCAGCAGCTTGTTGCAGGGCGTGGGCGAGCAGTACTTC,CASSLLQGVGEQYF
TRBD1,TRBV4-1,15,NA,TRBJ1-5,TGCGCCAGCAGCCAGGGACCGGGACAGAATCAGCCCCAGCATTTT,CASSQGPGQNQPQHF
NA,TRBV27,16,NA,TRBJ2-7,TGTGCCAGCAGTTTAAACGCAGACAGTCTCTCCTACGAGCAGTACTTC,CASSLNADSLSYEQYF
NA,TRBV2,15,NA,TRBJ1-1,TGTGCCAGCAGTGAAGGGGGGATGATTAGGACTGAAGCTTTCTTT,CASSEGGMIRTEAFF
NA,TRBV20-1,16,NA,TRBJ2-1,TGCAGTGCTAGAGATTCGGCGCCAAGGGGTGTCAATGAGCAGTTCTTC,CSARDSAPRGVNEQFF
NA,TRBV6-5,14,NA,TRBJ2-2,TGTGCCAGCAGTTCTAGAGGGAACACCGGGGAGCTGTTTTTT,CASSSRGNTGELFF
NA,TRBV30,12,few,TRBJ2-7,TGTGCCTGGAACGGGGGCTCCTACGAGCAGTACTTC,CAWNGGSYEQYF
NA,TRBV7-8,15,NA,TRBJ2-7,TGTGCCAGCAGCTCCTCGGGAGCAGAAAGCTACGAGCAGTACTTC,CASSSSGAESYEQYF
NA,TRBV5-6,16,NA,TRBJ2-2,TGTGCCAGCAGCTTTGTGATCGGGACGGGCACCGGGGAGCTGTTTTTT,CASSFVIGTGTGELFF
NA,TRBV2,15,NA,TRBJ1-1,TGTGCCAGCAGTCAGCCATATCTTATGAACACTGAAGCTTTCTTT,CASSQPYLMNTEAFF
TRBD2,TRBV4-2,17,NA,TRBJ2-1,TGTGCCAGCAGCCAAGAAAGGCTAGCGGAACTTTACAATGAGCAGTTCTTC,CASSQERLAELYNEQFF
TRBD2,TRBV4-3,16,once,TRBJ2-3,TGCGCCAGCAGCCAAGATGTCTCCGAACTAGCGGGAACGCAGTATTTT,CASSQDVSELAGTQYF
TRBD2,TRBV4-3,13,NA,TRBJ2-7,TGCGCCAGCAGCCCAACGCGGGGGTACGAGCAGTACTTC,CASSPTRGYEQYF
NA,TRBV9,16,NA,TRBJ2-2,TGTGCCAGTCTCCCTGGGGGACTCAGCTACACCGGGGAGCTGTTTTTT,CASLPGGLSYTGELFF
NA,TRBV7-6,17,NA,TRBJ2-2,TGTGCCAGCAGCTTAGCCCTTGGACCGGGGAACACCGGGGAGCTGTTTTTT,CASSLALGPGNTGELFF
NA,TRBV6-5,13,NA,TRBJ2-2,TGTGCCAGCAGTTACCCGTTCACCGGGGAGCTGTTTTTT,CASSYPFTGELFF